A single sample is the source of the 28 T cell receptor beta chains below, sequenced in a study of cytomegalovirus exposure and HLA in healthy donors. Repertoires were generated with immunoSEQ multiplex PCR, while TCRdb's copy carries only in-frame clones and drops some. The table lists 160,000 or so clones, around 81% of them singletons. Sequencing was carried out using PBMCs. These receptors all stem from a man aged 25 to 40 in good health and CMV-seropositive.

The chain joins TRBV5-8 to TRBJ2-7; TRBD1 is a possible D gene (5 bases). Germline CDR1 is SGHTS and CDR2 is YDEGEE. The length of the CDR3 is 14 residues. V gave up 2 bases and J gave up 2 bases, with 11 bases separating them. CDR3 loop: CASSLQAGPYEQYF. CDR3 coding DNA: TGTGCCAGCAGCTTACAAGCAGGGCCCTACGAGCAGTACTTC.

The chain links TRBV19 to TRBJ1-1; a possible D gene is TRBD1 (5 bases). In germline, CDR1 is LNHDA, CDR2 SQIVND (reference sequence). Trimming took off 6 bases at V and 1 base at J, with 9 bases between the two ends. The length of the CDR3 is 13 residues. Written as DNA, the CDR3 is TGTGCCAGTAGGATCGGGGGGAACACTGAAGCTTTCTTT. Encoded protein: CASRIGGNTEAFF. The full variable domain, rest sourced from reference TRBV19 and TRBJ1-1, is DGGITQSPKYLFRKEGQNVTLSCEQNLNHDAMYWYRQDPGQGLRLIYYSQIVNDFQKGDIAEGYSVSREKKESFPLTVTSAQKNPTAFYLCASRIGGNTEAFFGQGTRLTVV.

The chain has TRBV7-9 and TRBJ2-3, with 9 bases identical to TRBD2. The ends lost 1 base at V and 8 bases at J; junction bases unmatched: 7. The V gene's germline CDR1 is SEHNR and CDR2 FQNEAQ (reference sequence). CDR3 length: 15 amino acids. DNA of the CDR3: TGTGCCAGCAGCTTAGTCCTAGCGGGGTCCGGTACGCAGTATTTT. Protein product: CASSLVLAGSGTQYF.

The table lists this clone with a few counts. This sequence joins TRBV7-9 and TRBJ1-2; 7 positions agree with TRBD1. Trimming took 5 bases from V and 8 from J; bases not matched to a gene: 14. CDR1 SEHNR and CDR2 FQNEAQ come from the germline V gene (reference sequence). The CDR3 sequence is 15 residues long. CDR3 sequence (DNA): TGTGCCAGCAGCCCCGGGGCAGGGGGTCCGACCGGCTACACCTTC. Its protein is CASSPGAGGPTGYTF.

This chain joins TRBV5-1 and TRBJ1-2, with a weak D call TRBD1 (6 bases). Germline-derived CDR1 and CDR2 are SGHRS and YFSETQ. The V end was cut by 0 bases, the J end by 7 bases, with 10 bases between. This CDR3 comprises 13 residues. CDR3 protein: CASSLGGGRGYTF. The DNA of the CDR3 is TGCGCCAGCAGCTTGGGAGGGGGACGTGGCTACACCTTC.

The chain is built from TRBV6-5 and TRBJ1-1; a weak D match, TRBD1 (6 bases). CDR1 MNHEY and CDR2 SVGAGI come from the germline V gene. V lost 2 bases and J lost 0, with 13 bases in between. The CDR3 covers 16 residues. Here the CDR3 reads CASSYHHRAMNTEAFF. The CDR3 coding sequence is TGTGCCAGCAGTTACCATCACAGGGCAATGAACACTGAAGCTTTCTTT.

The J gene is TRBJ1-6, the V gene TRBV6-4; D remains ambiguous. The germline V gene encodes CDR1 MRHNA and CDR2 SNTAGT. V was cut by 0 bases and J by 0 bases, with 9 bases left in between. The CDR3 runs 17 residues. The CDR3 region is CASSDSSMSSYNSPLHF. The CDR3 bases are TGTGCCAGCAGTGACTCGTCGATGAGCTCCTATAATTCACCCCTCCACTTT.

The chain combines TRBV7-6 with TRBJ1-5; 7 nucleotides match TRBD1. Germline CDR1 SGHVS, CDR2 FNYEAQ. The V gene end was trimmed by 6 bases and the J gene end by 4 bases; junction bases not matched to a gene: 18. The CDR3 covers 18 residues. The CDR3 spells CASSRLPHRGPKNQPQHF. DNA for the CDR3: TGTGCCAGCAGTCGTCTACCTCACAGGGGCCCCAAGAATCAGCCCCAGCATTTT.

The rearrangement uses TRBV7-2 and TRBJ1-1; maybe TRBD1 (6 bases). V was cut by 1 base and J by 3 bases, with 12 bases left in between. This CDR3 spans 15 amino acids. Germline lookup yields CDR1 SGHTA and CDR2 FQGNSA. CDR3 in amino acids: CASSLGTGLYTEAFF. The CDR3 DNA reads as TGTGCCAGCAGCTTAGGAACAGGGCTTTACACTGAAGCTTTCTTT.

The chain is built from TRBV28 and TRBJ1-3; no clear D. Germline CDR1 and CDR2: MDHEN and SYDVKM. The CDR3 covers 15 residues. Trimming took off 2 bases at V and 3 bases at J, with 11 bases between the two ends. Here the CDR3 reads CASSLVSRRGNTIYF. In nucleotides, the CDR3 is TGTGCCAGCAGTTTAGTATCCAGGCGTGGAAACACCATATATTTT.

The chain is built from TRBV4-3 and TRBJ1-2; D is possibly TRBD1 (6 bases). CDR3 length: 15 residues. Trimming stripped 1 base from V and 6 bases from J, with 15 bases between. Germline CDR1 LGHNA, CDR2 YSLEER. DNA of the CDR3: TGCGCCAGCAGCCAAGGCCCACAGGGTAGGAATGGCTACACCTTC. This gives the protein CASSQGPQGRNGYTF.

This rearrangement joins TRBV25-1 to TRBJ2-4, with D perhaps matching TRBD2 (5 bases). The V end lost 3 bases, the J end lost 3 bases, and 18 bases lay between the germline ends. Germline V gene data show CDR1 as MGHDK and CDR2 as SYGVNS. The CDR3 sequence is 17 residues long. The CDR3 bases are TGTGCCAGCAGTGAGGGTGGAGGCCCCGGAGACAAAAACATTCAGTACTTC. This codes for CASSEGGGPGDKNIQYF.

The J gene is TRBJ2-1, the V gene TRBV2, with 7 bases lining up with TRBD1. This CDR3 comprises 13 residues. V dropped 6 bases and J dropped 3; count of bases not matched to a gene: 2. Germline V gene sequence: CDR1 SNHLY, CDR2 FYNNEI. The CDR3: CASRDRVYNEQFF. The CDR3 DNA is TGTGCCAGCAGAGACAGGGTCTACAATGAGCAGTTCTTC.

The V call is TRBV5-5, the J call TRBJ1-5; D gene ambiguous. The V gene lost 1 base and the J gene lost 9 bases, with 17 bases spanning the gap. CDR3 size: 15 residues. Per the germline V gene, CDR1 is SGHKS and CDR2 is YYEKEE (reference sequence). The CDR3 sequence: CASSLRAASLRPQHF. The CDR3 DNA reads TGTGCCAGCAGCTTGCGTGCGGCCAGTCTACGGCCCCAGCATTTT. Combining the CDR3 with reference TRBV5-5 and TRBJ1-5 gives the whole variable domain DAGVTQSPTHLIKTRGQQVTLRCSPISGHKSVSWYQQVLGQGPQFIFQYYEKEERGRGNFPDRFSARQFPNYSSELNVNALLLGDSALYLCASSLRAASLRPQHFGDGTRLSIL.

V and J are TRBV7-2 and TRBJ1-4; D is unclear. V was trimmed by 2 bases and J by 8 bases, leaving 15 bases between them. Germline V gives CDR1 SGHTA, CDR2 FQGNSA. This CDR3 has 15 amino acids. CDR3 amino acids: CASSLFDPEREKLFF. The CDR3 bases are TGTGCCAGCAGCTTATTCGACCCCGAGAGGGAAAAACTGTTTTTT.

The V call is TRBV13, the J call TRBJ2-7; the match to TRBD2 covers 7 bases. In germline, CDR1 is PRHDT, CDR2 FYEKMQ (reference sequence). V was clipped by 5 bases and J by 1 base; unmatched bases: 5. The CDR3 is 14 residues long. CDR3 DNA sequence: TGTGCCAGCAGCAAAACCGGGGGGTCCTACGAGCAGTACTTC. Its protein is CASSKTGGSYEQYF.

V is TRBV7-9 and J is TRBJ2-7; 12 bases fit TRBD1. V lost 4 bases and J lost 6; bases outside the gene matches: 1. The CDR3 sequence is 13 residues long. Germline V lookup: CDR1 SEHNR, CDR2 FQNEAQ (reference sequence). The CDR3 region is CASSWDRGLEQYF. The CDR3 region has the DNA TGTGCCAGCAGCTGGGACAGGGGGCTCGAGCAGTACTTC.

This rearrangement joins TRBV7-9 to TRBJ1-5, with a weak D call TRBD1 (5 bases). V gave up 5 bases and J gave up 6 bases, with 17 bases separating them. The CDR3 sequence is 15 residues long. Looked up from germline, CDR1 is SEHNR and CDR2 is FQNEAQ (reference sequence). CDR3 in DNA: TGTGCCAGCAGCCCCTCCGGGCAGGGAGGTCAGCCCCAGCATTTT. Translating it yields CASSPSGQGGQPQHF. Full variable domain (missing parts from reference TRBV7-9 and TRBJ1-5): DTGVSQNPRHKITKRGQNVTFRCDPISEHNRLYWYRQTLGQGPEFLTYFQNEAQLEKSRLLSDRFSAERPKGSFSTLEIQRTEQGDSAMYLCASSPSGQGGQPQHFGDGTRLSIL.

The J gene is TRBJ1-5, the V gene TRBV5-8, with TRBD1 matching 7 bases. The J segment lost 9 bases and the V segment lost 2 bases, leaving 5 bases of the junction unmatched. CDR1 SGHTS and CDR2 YDEGEE come from the germline V gene. The CDR3 is 13 amino acids. The CDR3 coding sequence is TGTGCCAGCAGCTTACAAGGGGGCTGGCCCCAGCATTTT. Amino acids: CASSLQGGWPQHF. Drawing the rest from reference TRBV5-8 and TRBJ1-5, the complete variable domain is EAGVTQSPTHLIKTRGQQATLRCSPISGHTSVYWYQQALGLGLQFLLWYDEGEERNRGNFPPRFSGRQFPNYSSELNVNALELEDSALYLCASSLQGGWPQHFGDGTRLSIL.

This clone is medium-sized by share. The chain joins TRBV18 to TRBJ2-7, with TRBD2 as a possible D gene (6 bases). This CDR3 spans 15 amino acids. Germline V CDR1 and CDR2: KGHSH, LQKENI. V lost 0 bases and J 3 bases, leaving 12 bases between the germline ends. The CDR3 here is CASSPPASANYEQYF. CDR3 sequence (DNA): TGTGCCAGCTCACCACCGGCTAGCGCAAACTACGAGCAGTACTTC.

V is TRBV4-1 and J is TRBJ2-1; 11 positions match TRBD2. The CDR3 runs 15 residues. The V gene end was trimmed by 4 bases and the J gene end by 5 bases; junction bases not matched to a gene: 4. From germline, CDR1 is MGHRA and CDR2 YSYEKL. The CDR3 spells CASSPGLAGNNEQFF. CDR3 DNA sequence: TGCGCCAGCAGCCCTGGACTAGCGGGTAACAATGAGCAGTTCTTC.

The chain uses TRBV21-1 and TRBJ2-7; the DNA was not used to check the table's D call, TRBD1. TRBV21-1 is labeled a pseudogene. The CDR3 runs 17 residues. The CDR3 loop reads CASSKSLGDRGPYEQYF. The CDR3 DNA is TGTGCCAGCAGCAAAAGCCTCGGGGACAGGGGGCCCTACGAGCAGTACTTC.

CDR3 protein: CASSQFGQGISPLHF. In nucleotides, the CDR3 is TGCGCCAGCAGCCAATTCGGACAGGGTATCTCACCCCTCCACTTT. The V and J genes are TRBV4-3 and TRBJ1-6; the match to TRBD1 covers 8 bases. The CDR3 length is 15 residues. Germline CDR1 LGHNA, CDR2 YSLEER. V trimming: 2 bases; J trimming: 10 bases; junction bases outside the gene matches: 7.

This clone was counted a single time. The V call is TRBV18, the J call TRBJ1-2; 8 bases are a match to TRBD1. V trimming: 3 bases; J trimming: 3 bases; junction bases outside the gene matches: 3. Per germline, CDR1 KGHSH and CDR2 LQKENI. The CDR3 covers 14 residues. CDR3 sequence: CASSPTDRDYGYTF. DNA for the CDR3: TGTGCCAGCTCACCGACGGACAGGGACTATGGCTACACCTTC.

The chain recombines TRBV5-4 with TRBJ1-2; 8 nucleotides align to TRBD1. CDR3 size: 14 residues. Germline V gene sequence: CDR1 SGHNT, CDR2 YYREEE (reference sequence). V shed 1 base, J shed 5 bases, and the junction held 4 bases outside the gene matches. The CDR3 protein is CASSLPGGRYGYTF. The CDR3 DNA is TGTGCCAGCAGCTTGCCAGGGGGCCGATATGGCTACACCTTC. Complete variable domain (other parts from reference TRBV5-4 and TRBJ1-2): ETGVTQSPTHLIKTRGQQVTLRCSSQSGHNTVSWYQQALGQGPQFIFQYYREEENGRGNFPPRFSGLQFPNYSSELNVNALELDDSALYLCASSLPGGRYGYTFGSGTRLTVV.

This clone has only one observation. This sequence joins TRBV2 and TRBJ1-6; D is possibly TRBD1 (5 bases). CDR3 size: 16 residues. Trimming left V 7 bases short and J 7 bases short, with 20 bases between. Germline V gene lookup returns CDR1 SNHLY and CDR2 FYNNEI. CDR3 bases: TGTGCCAGCATAGATTGGGGGGGTGGTTCAAATTCACCCCTCCACTTT. It codes for CASIDWGGGSNSPLHF.

This clone was detected a few times. J is TRBJ1-5 and V is TRBV20-1; no clear D gene. CDR3 length: 10 amino acids. The germline CDR1 and CDR2 sequences are DFQATT and SNEGSKA (reference sequence). V gave up 4 bases and J gave up 9 bases, with 7 bases separating them. CDR3 sequence: CSATRGPQHF. The CDR3 bases are TGCAGTGCTACCAGAGGGCCCCAGCATTTT.

This clone has only one observation. The chain uses TRBV9 and TRBJ2-3; 7 bases fit TRBD1. J lost 2 bases, V lost 1 base, and 4 bases had no gene match. The CDR3 has 15 amino acids. The germline V gene encodes CDR1 SGDLS and CDR2 YYNGEE. This CDR3 reads CASSVWGQNTDTQYF. CDR3 coding DNA: TGTGCCAGCAGCGTATGGGGACAGAACACAGATACGCAGTATTTT.